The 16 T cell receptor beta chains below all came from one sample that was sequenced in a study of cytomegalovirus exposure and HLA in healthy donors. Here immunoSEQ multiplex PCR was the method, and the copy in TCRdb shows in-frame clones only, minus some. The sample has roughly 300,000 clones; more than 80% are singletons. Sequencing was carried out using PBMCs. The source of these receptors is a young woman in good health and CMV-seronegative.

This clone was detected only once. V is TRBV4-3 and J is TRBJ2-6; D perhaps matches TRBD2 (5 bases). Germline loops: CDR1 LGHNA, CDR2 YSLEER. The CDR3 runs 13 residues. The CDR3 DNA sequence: TGCGTCCCCGGGGAGCGCCCCCCGAACGTCCTGACTTTC. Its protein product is CVPGERPPNVLTF.

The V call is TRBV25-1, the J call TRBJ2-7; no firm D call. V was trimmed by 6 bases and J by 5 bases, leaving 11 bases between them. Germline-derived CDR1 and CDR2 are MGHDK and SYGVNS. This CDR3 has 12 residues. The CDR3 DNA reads TGTGCCAGCAGCCGTAGTAGCCACGAGCAGTACTTC. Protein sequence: CASSRSSHEQYF.

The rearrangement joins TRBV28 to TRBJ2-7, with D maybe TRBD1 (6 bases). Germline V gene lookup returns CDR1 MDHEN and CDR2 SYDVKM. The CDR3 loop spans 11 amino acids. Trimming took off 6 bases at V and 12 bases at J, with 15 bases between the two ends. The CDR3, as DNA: TGTGCCAGCAGCCCTACAGGGAAATGGTACTTC. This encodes CASSPTGKWYF.

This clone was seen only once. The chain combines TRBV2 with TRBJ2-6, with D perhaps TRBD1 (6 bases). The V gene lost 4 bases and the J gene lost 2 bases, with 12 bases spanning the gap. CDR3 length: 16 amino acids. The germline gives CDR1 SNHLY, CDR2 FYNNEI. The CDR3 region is CASSGAGVAGANVLTF. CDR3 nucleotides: TGTGCCAGCAGTGGGGCAGGGGTGGCTGGGGCCAACGTCCTGACTTTC.

This CDR3 reads CASSPGLAVSYEQYF. CDR3 DNA sequence: TGTGCCAGCAGCCCGGGACTAGCGGTGTCCTACGAGCAGTACTTC. The chain is built from TRBV5-4 and TRBJ2-7; 11 positions agree with TRBD2. The V gene's germline CDR1 is SGHNT and CDR2 YYREEE (reference sequence). The V gene end was trimmed by 4 bases and the J gene end by 1 base; junction bases not matched to a gene: 4. CDR3 size: 15 residues.

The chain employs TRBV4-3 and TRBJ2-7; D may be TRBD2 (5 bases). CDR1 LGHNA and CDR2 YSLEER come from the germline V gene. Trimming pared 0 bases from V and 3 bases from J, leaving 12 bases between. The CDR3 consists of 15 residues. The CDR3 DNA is TGCGCCAGCAGCCAAGACAGCGGTAATAACTACGAGCAGTACTTC. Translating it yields CASSQDSGNNYEQYF.

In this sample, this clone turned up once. The CDR3 sequence is CSGVPGGNEQFF. The CDR3 nucleotides read TGCAGCGGGGTACCGGGGGGCAATGAGCAGTTCTTC. V usage is TRBV29-1 and J usage is TRBJ2-1; the match to TRBD2 covers 7 bases. Germline values: CDR1 SQVTM, CDR2 ANQGSEA. CDR3 size: 12 residues. J was trimmed by 6 bases and V by 7 bases; bases with no gene match: 6.

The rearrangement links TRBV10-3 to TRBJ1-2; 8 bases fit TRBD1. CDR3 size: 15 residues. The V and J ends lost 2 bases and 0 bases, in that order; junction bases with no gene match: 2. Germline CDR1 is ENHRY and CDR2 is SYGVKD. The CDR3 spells CAISEQGAANYGYTF. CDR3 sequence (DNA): TGTGCCATCAGTGAGCAGGGGGCAGCTAACTATGGCTACACCTTC.

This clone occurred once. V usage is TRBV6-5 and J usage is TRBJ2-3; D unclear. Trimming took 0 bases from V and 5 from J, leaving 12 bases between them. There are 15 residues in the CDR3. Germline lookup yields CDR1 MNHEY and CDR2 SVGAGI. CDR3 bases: TGTGCCAGCAGTTACTCCCCCGGAGTAAGAGATACGCAGTATTTT. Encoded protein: CASSYSPGVRDTQYF.

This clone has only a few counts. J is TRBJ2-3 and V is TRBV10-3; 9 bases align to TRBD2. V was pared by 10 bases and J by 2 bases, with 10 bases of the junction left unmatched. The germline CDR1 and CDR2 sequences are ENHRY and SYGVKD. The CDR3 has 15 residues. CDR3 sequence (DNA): TGTGCCACCACAGGGATAGCGGGAGTCACAGATACGCAGTATTTT. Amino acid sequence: CATTGIAGVTDTQYF.

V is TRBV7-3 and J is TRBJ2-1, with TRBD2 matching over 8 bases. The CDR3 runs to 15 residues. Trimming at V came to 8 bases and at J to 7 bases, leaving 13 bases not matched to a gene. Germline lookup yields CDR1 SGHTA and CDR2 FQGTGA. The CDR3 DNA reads TGTGCCAGCTCTCTCGGGAGGGCCACTAGAAATGAGCAGTTCTTC. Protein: CASSLGRATRNEQFF.

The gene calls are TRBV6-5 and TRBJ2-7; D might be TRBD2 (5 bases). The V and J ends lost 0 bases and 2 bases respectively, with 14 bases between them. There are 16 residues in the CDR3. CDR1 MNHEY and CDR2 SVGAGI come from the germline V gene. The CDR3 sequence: CASSYSAGERPYEQYF. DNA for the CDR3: TGTGCCAGCAGTTACTCGGCCGGGGAGAGACCCTACGAGCAGTACTTC.

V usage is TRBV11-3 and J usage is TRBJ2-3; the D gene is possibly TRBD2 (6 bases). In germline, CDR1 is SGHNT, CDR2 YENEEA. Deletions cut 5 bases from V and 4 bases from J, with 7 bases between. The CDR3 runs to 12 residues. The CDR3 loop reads CASSTGADTQYF. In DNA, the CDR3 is TGTGCCAGCAGCACGGGGGCAGATACGCAGTATTTT.

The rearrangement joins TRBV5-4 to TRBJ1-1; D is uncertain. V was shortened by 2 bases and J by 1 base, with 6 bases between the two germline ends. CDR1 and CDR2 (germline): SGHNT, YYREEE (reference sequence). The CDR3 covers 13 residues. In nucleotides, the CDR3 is TGTGCCAGCAGCTTACTTAAGAACACTGAAGCTTTCTTT. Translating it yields CASSLLKNTEAFF.

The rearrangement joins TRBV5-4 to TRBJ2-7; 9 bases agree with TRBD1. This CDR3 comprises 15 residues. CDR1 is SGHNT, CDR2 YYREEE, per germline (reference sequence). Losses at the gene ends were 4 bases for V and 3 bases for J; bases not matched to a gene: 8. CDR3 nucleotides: TGTGCCAGCAGCGCAGGGACAGGGTCTTTCTACGAGCAGTACTTC. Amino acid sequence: CASSAGTGSFYEQYF. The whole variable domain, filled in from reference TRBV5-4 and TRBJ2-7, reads ETGVTQSPTHLIKTRGQQVTLRCSSQSGHNTVSWYQQALGQGPQFIFQYYREEENGRGNFPPRFSGLQFPNYSSELNVNALELDDSALYLCASSAGTGSFYEQYFGPGTRLTVT.

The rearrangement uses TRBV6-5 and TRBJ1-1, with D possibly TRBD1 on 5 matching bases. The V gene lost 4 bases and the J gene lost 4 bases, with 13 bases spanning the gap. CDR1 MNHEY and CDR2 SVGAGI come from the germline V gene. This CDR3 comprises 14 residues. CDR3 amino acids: CASSSYGGGTEAFF. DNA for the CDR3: TGTGCCAGCAGTTCCTACGGGGGGGGCACTGAAGCTTTCTTT.